These T cell receptor beta chains were read from a single sample in a study of control samples from healthy donors and cancer patients. The protocol was immunoSEQ multiplex PCR, while the TCRdb copy is restricted to in-frame clones and leaves out a portion. The data show 13,000 or so clones, around nine tenths seen once. Sequences were obtained from formalin-fixed, paraffin-embedded tissue. The receptor set was obtained from a male donor with melanoma. The CDR3 runs from the conserved cysteine through the conserved F or W. The D gene is left open where the match is weak. A row's size may be missing; if present it is once, few, many or a size class.

cdr3_length	clone_size	v_call	j_call	d_call	cdr3_aa	cdr3_nt
16	.	TRBV4-1	TRBJ2-1	TRBD1	CASSQAGDRVTYEQFF	TGCGCCAGCAGCCAAGCGGGGGACAGGGTTACCTATGAGCAGTTCTTC
14	.	TRBV11-3	TRBJ2-1	TRBD1	CASSRRQGPDEQFF	TGTGCCAGCAGCCGAAGACAGGGGCCGGATGAGCAGTTCTTC
12	.	TRBV29-1	TRBJ2-5	TRBD1	CSVGQGWETQYF	TGCAGCGTTGGACAGGGATGGGAGACCCAGTACTTC
14	.	TRBV10-3	TRBJ1-2	TRBD1	CASNPQGSNYGYTF	TGTGCCTCAAACCCACAGGGGTCAAACTATGGCTACACCTTC
18	once	TRBV7-6	TRBJ2-1	TRBD2	CASSLNPPGTSGIAEQFF	TGTGCCAGCAGCTTAAACCCGCCCGGGACTAGCGGGATCGCTGAGCAGTTCTTC
19	.	TRBV4-1	TRBJ2-2	TRBD2	CASSQAKGLAGFNTGELFF	TGCGCCAGCAGCCAAGCTAAGGGACTAGCGGGGTTTAACACCGGGGAGCTGTTTTTT
16	.	TRBV6-1	TRBJ1-5	.	CASSGWGANGNQPQHF	TGTGCCAGCAGTGGTTGGGGGGCGAACGGCAATCAGCCCCAGCATTTT
13	.	TRBV9	TRBJ2-2	.	CASRGANTGELFF	TGTGCCAGCAGGGGGGCGAACACCGGGGAGCTGTTTTTT
17	.	TRBV10-3	TRBJ1-6	.	CAISEKGGGSYNSPLHF	TGTGCCATTAGTGAGAAGGGTGGGGGAAGCTATAATTCACCCCTCCACTTT
16	.	TRBV19	TRBJ1-1	TRBD1	CASSSRGRQGRSEAFF	TGTGCCAGTAGTTCAAGGGGGAGACAGGGGAGGAGTGAAGCTTTCTTT
14	.	TRBV4-3	TRBJ1-1	.	CASSPGSLNTEAFF	TGCGCCAGCAGCCCAGGGTCTCTGAACACTGAAGCTTTCTTT
13	.	TRBV3-1/TRBV3-2	TRBJ1-1	TRBD1	CASSSWDSTEAFF	TGTGCCAGCAGCTCTTGGGACAGCACTGAAGCTTTCTTT
16	once	TRBV6-6	TRBJ2-2	TRBD1	CASSSRDRLNTGELFF	TGTGCCAGCAGTTCCAGGGACAGGCTGAACACCGGGGAGCTGTTTTTT
19	.	TRBV3-1/TRBV3-2	TRBJ2-1	TRBD2	CASSQELVGLAGSNDEQFF	TGTGCCAGCAGCCAAGAATTAGTAGGGCTAGCGGGGAGTAACGATGAGCAGTTCTTC
18	.	TRBV19	TRBJ2-6	TRBD2	CASSNPGLAFSGANVLTF	TGTGCCAGTAGTAATCCGGGACTAGCCTTCTCTGGGGCCAACGTCCTGACTTTC
11	.	TRBV19	TRBJ2-1	.	CASSIKREQFF	TGTGCCAGTAGTATAAAGCGTGAGCAGTTCTTC
17	.	TRBV19	TRBJ1-6	TRBD1	CASSFAGGHAYNSPLHF	TGTGCCAGTAGTTTTGCAGGGGGTCACGCCTATAATTCACCCCTCCACTTT
14	.	TRBV9	TRBJ2-2	TRBD1	CASRTGPGAGELFF	TGTGCCAGCAGGACAGGGCCCGGGGCCGGGGAGCTGTTTTTT
16	.	TRBV5-1	TRBJ2-2	.	CASSLVRGKGTGELFF	TGCGCCAGCAGCTTGGTTCGTGGGAAGGGGACCGGGGAGCTGTTTTTT
14	.	TRBV11-3	TRBJ2-1	.	CASRAHDAGGEQFF	TGTGCCAGCAGAGCACACGACGCGGGTGGTGAGCAGTTCTTC
14	.	TRBV6-5	TRBJ2-1	TRBD2	CASQGLGPYNEQFF	TGTGCCAGCCAAGGACTAGGTCCTTATAATGAGCAGTTCTTC
16	.	TRBV14	TRBJ2-7	TRBD2	CASSPYPGTSGYQQYF	TGTGCCAGCAGCCCATATCCGGGGACTAGCGGGTATCAGCAGTACTTC
13	.	TRBV6-4	TRBJ2-3	.	CASSTRVTDTQYF	TGTGCCAGCAGCACCCGGGTCACAGATACGCAGTATTTT
15	.	TRBV9	TRBJ2-1	.	CASSVTGSMGNEQFF	TGTGCCAGCAGCGTAACCGGTTCGATGGGCAATGAGCAGTTCTTC
14	.	TRBV7-8	TRBJ1-2	TRBD1	CASSRDRGNYGYTF	TGTGCCAGCAGCCGAGACAGGGGCAACTATGGCTACACCTTC
14	.	TRBV5-6	TRBJ1-1	.	CASSPPGVDTEAFF	TGTGCCAGCAGCCCACCCGGGGTGGACACTGAAGCTTTCTTT
15	few	TRBV12-5	TRBJ2-1	TRBD2	CASGLGLAANNEQFF	TGTGCTAGTGGTTTGGGCCTAGCGGCAAACAATGAGCAGTTCTTC
14	.	TRBV19	TRBJ1-4	.	CASRKGTNREKLFF	TGTGCCAGTAGGAAAGGGACCAACAGAGAAAAACTGTTTTTT
15	.	TRBV19	TRBJ2-1	TRBD1	CASSIWTGDYNEQFF	TGTGCCAGTAGTATTTGGACAGGGGACTACAATGAGCAGTTCTTC
14	once	TRBV7-9	TRBJ2-1	TRBD2	CASSSRDYGNEQFF	TGTGCCAGCAGCTCCCGGGACTACGGAAATGAGCAGTTCTTC
12	.	TRBV5-1	TRBJ2-3	.	CASSYDTDTQYF	TGCGCCAGCAGCTACGACACAGATACGCAGTATTTT
15	.	TRBV3-1/TRBV3-2	TRBJ2-1	.	CASSPSINTYNEQFF	TGTGCCAGCAGCCCCTCGATAAATACCTACAATGAGCAGTTCTTC
15	.	TRBV14	TRBJ1-1	.	CASSPGGPGGTEAFF	TGTGCCAGCAGCCCCGGGGGCCCCGGGGGCACTGAAGCTTTCTTT
22	.	TRBV19	TRBJ1-6	.	CASSNYQRVLESTFIFNSPLHF	TGTGCCAGTAGTAATTACCAGCGTGTTTTGGAATCGACATTCATTTTCAATTCACCCCTCCACTTT
14	.	TRBV12-5	TRBJ1-1	.	CASGLGPLGTEAFF	TGTGCTAGTGGTTTGGGCCCTTTGGGCACTGAAGCTTTCTTT
13	.	TRBV25-1	TRBJ1-2	.	CVPGGPIYYGYTF	TGTGTACCCGGGGGGCCCATCTACTATGGCTACACCTTC
14	.	TRBV19	TRBJ2-2	.	CASSIFQVTGELFF	TGTGCCAGTAGTATTTTTCAGGTTACCGGGGAGCTGTTTTTT
15	.	TRBV7-2	TRBJ2-2	TRBD1	CASSLTGGRTGELFF	TGTGCCAGCAGCCTTACAGGGGGAAGGACCGGGGAGCTGTTTTTT
12	.	TRBV7-9	TRBJ2-1	.	CASSPSGTEQFF	TGTGCCAGCAGTCCCTCTGGGACAGAGCAGTTCTTC
17	.	TRBV6-1	TRBJ1-4	.	CASSEALWITTNEKLFF	TGTGCCAGCAGTGAAGCGCTGTGGATTACAACTAATGAAAAACTGTTTTTT
12	.	TRBV6-6	TRBJ2-5	.	CASSYSRETQYF	TGTGCCAGCAGTTACTCTAGGGAGACCCAGTACTTC
13	.	TRBV6-5	TRBJ1-2	.	CASSSWQGAGYTF	TGTGCCAGCAGTTCCTGGCAAGGGGCGGGCTACACCTTC
15	.	TRBV7-2	TRBJ2-6	TRBD1	CASSRGTGGLDVLTF	TGTGCCAGCAGCCGCGGGACAGGGGGTCTCGACGTCCTGACTTTC
11	once	TRBV11-2	TRBJ2-1	.	CASSRGPEQFF	TGTGCCAGCAGTCGAGGTCCTGAGCAGTTCTTC
15	.	TRBV7-7	TRBJ2-5	TRBD2	CASSSGLAGVETQYF	TGTGCTAGCAGCTCGGGACTAGCGGGAGTGGAGACCCAGTACTTC